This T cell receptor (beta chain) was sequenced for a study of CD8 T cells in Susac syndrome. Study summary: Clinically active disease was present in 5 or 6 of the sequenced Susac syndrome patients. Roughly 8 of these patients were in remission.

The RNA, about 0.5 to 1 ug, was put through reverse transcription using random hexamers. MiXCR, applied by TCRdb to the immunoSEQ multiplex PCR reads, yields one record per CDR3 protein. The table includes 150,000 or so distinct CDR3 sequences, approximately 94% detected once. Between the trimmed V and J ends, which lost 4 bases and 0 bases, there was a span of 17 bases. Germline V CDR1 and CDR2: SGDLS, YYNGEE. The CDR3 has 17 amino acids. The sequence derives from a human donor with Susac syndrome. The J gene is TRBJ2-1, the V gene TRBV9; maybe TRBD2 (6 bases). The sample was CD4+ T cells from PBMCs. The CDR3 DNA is TGTGCCAGCAGCCCCCGTGCGGGGCCCGACTCCTACAATGAGCAGTTCTTC. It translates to CASSPRAGPDSYNEQFF. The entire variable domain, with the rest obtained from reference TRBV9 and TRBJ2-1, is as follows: DSGVTQTPKHLITATGQRVTLRCSPRSGDLSVYWYQQSLDQGLQFLIQYYNGEERAKGNILERFSAQQFPDLHSELNLSSLELGDSALYFCASSPRAGPDSYNEQFFGPGTRLTVL.